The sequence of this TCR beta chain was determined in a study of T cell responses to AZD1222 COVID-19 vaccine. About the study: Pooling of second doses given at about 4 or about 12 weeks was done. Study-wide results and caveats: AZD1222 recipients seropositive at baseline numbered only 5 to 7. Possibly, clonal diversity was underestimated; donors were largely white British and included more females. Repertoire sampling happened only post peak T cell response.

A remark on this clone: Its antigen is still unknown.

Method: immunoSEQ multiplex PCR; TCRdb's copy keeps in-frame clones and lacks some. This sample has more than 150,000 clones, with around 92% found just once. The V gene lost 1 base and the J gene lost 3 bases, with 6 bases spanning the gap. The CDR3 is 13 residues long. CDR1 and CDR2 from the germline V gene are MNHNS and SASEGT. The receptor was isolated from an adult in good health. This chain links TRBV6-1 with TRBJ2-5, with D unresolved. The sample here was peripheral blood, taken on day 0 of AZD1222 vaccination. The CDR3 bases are TGTGCCAGCAGTGAAGGAATGGAAGAGACCCAGTACTTC. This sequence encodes CASSEGMEETQYF.